Below, one T cell receptor (beta chain) is given with its context. This sample was taken from a study of blood T cell repertoires in COVID-19. CDR3 size: 13 residues. The V gene's germline CDR1 is MDHEN and CDR2 SYDVKM. V dropped 7 bases and J dropped 6 bases, with 13 bases sitting between them. Only in-frame clones appear in the TCRdb table, and some are missing; sequencing was by immunoSEQ multiplex PCR. The table shows 150,000 or so clones, with 85% to 90% occurring only once. V usage is TRBV28 and J usage is TRBJ1-5, with D hard to call. The TCR was taken from a man at least 80 years old with acute or convalescent COVID-19. Sequenced: peripheral blood. This CDR3 reads CASILAGFQPQHF. Written as DNA, the CDR3 is TGTGCCAGCATCTTAGCGGGGTTTCAGCCCCAGCATTTT. The variable domain in full, with the rest retrieved from reference TRBV28 and TRBJ1-5, is DVKVTQSSRYLVKRTGEKVFLECVQDMDHENMFWYRQDPGLGLRLIYFSYDVKMKEKGDIPEGYSVSREKKERFSLILESASTNQTSMYLCASILAGFQPQHFGDGTRLSIL.